This T cell receptor (beta chain) is drawn from a study of blood T cell repertoires in COVID-19. Study details: Samples representing acute and convalescent COVID-19 were sourced from the United States, Italy and Spain. Nucleic acid was either cDNA or gDNA, and it came from T cells, B-cell-depleted T cells, or PBMCs.

Seattle researchers signed up patients amid active infection and tracked them longitudinally. CDR3 size: 14 residues. Germline CDR1 LNHDA, CDR2 SQIVND (reference sequence). Trimming took 5 bases from V and 6 from J; bases not matched to a gene: 7. Per the study methods: Estimated nucleated cell counts came from reference gene primer amplification. Profiled with immunoSEQ multiplex PCR; TCRdb holds only in-frame clones, not every one. V and J calls and clone size are copied from that table; D and trimming were computed from the DNA. The sample has a few hundred thousand clones, around 90% seen once. The chain recombines TRBV19 with TRBJ2-1; TRBD2 agrees at 7 bases. The specimen was peripheral blood. This receptor was taken from a person in their late teens or twenties with COVID-19, enrolled during active disease. CDR3 in amino acids: CASSARTSGNEQFF. CDR3 in DNA: TGTGCCAGTAGTGCCAGGACTAGTGGCAATGAGCAGTTCTTC.